What follows is one T cell receptor beta chain and its context. Its antigen is unidentified. These data originate in a study of cytomegalovirus exposure and HLA in healthy donors. About the study: Researchers previously reported finding fewer than 140 million unique TCR beta sequences from about 170 million T cells. Study-wide results and caveats: Generally TCR sequences proved uncommon, though certain public TCRs appeared in numerous donors. Presence/absence analyses treated sequencing depth as roughly uniform across donors.

PCR was performed using 60 Vbeta and 13 Jbeta primers. Some clones are missing from TCRdb's copy, which holds only in-frame ones; the method was immunoSEQ multiplex PCR. The repertoire holds some 190,000 clones, with over 65% as singletons. Germline V gives CDR1 LGHNA, CDR2 YSLEER. This CDR3 contains 15 residues. Trimming at V came to 1 base and at J to 4 bases, leaving 3 bases not matched to a gene. The sequence was collected from a man between 40 and 49 years old in good health and CMV-seropositive. The sequenced sample was PBMCs. This chain uses TRBV4-3 with TRBJ2-7; 11 bases fit TRBD2. This chain's CDR3 is CASSQVAGGPYEQYF. DNA for the CDR3: TGCGCCAGCAGCCAAGTAGCGGGAGGGCCTTACGAGCAGTACTTC.